The next 2 T cell receptor beta chains were all read from a single sample in a study of T-cell reconstitution after alpha-beta-depleted transplantation in children. Construction of the TCRbeta library involved unique molecular identifiers. TCRdb reprocessed the PCR reads via MiXCR and lists one record per CDR3 protein. The sample has approximately 500,000 distinct CDR3 sequences, about 10% seen once; the top ten hold 2% to 2.5%. The source was PBMCs, collected before TCRalphabeta/CD19-depleted stem cell transplant. The receptors originated from a child under 10 years old with inherited bone marrow failure, due to receive a stem cell transplant.

The chain has TRBV28 and TRBJ2-1; TRBD1 is a possible D gene (6 bases). V lost 0 bases, J lost 2 bases, and 11 bases lay in between. CDR1 and CDR2 (germline): MDHEN, SYDVKM. CDR3 length equals 16 residues. CDR3 sequence reads: CASSLWTRGTYNEQFF. The CDR3 bases are TGTGCCAGCAGTTTATGGACCAGGGGAACCTACAATGAGCAGTTCTTC.

This clonotype occurred many times. J is TRBJ2-3 and V is TRBV5-1, with D possibly being TRBD1 (5 bases). The ends were cut back, 4 bases at V and 0 bases at J, with 18 bases in the middle. This CDR3 is 17 amino acids long. The germline V gene has CDR1 SGHRS and CDR2 YFSETQ. CDR3 loop: CASSGAEHTTSTDTQYF. The DNA of the CDR3 is TGCGCCAGCAGCGGGGCGGAACATACTACTAGCACAGATACGCAGTATTTT.